A selection of T cell receptor beta chains follows, all from one sample in a study of cytomegalovirus exposure and HLA in healthy donors. The table came from immunoSEQ multiplex PCR; TCRdb's copy has only in-frame clones and leaves some out. The data hold about 280,000 clones, with approximately 88% observed a single time. Sequencing was done on a sample of PBMCs. These receptors were collected from a woman aged 18-29 years in good health and CMV-seronegative. Both conserved end residues are part of each CDR3. A D gene is named only where the DNA matches it firmly. Size values are once, few and many counts, or a class for expanded clones, and some rows have none.

d_call: -; v_call: TRBV1; clone_size: once; j_call: TRBJ2-7; cdr3_nt: TGCACCAGCAGCCAAGCTAGCGGGAGAAGCCACGAGCAGTACTTC; cdr3_aa: CTSSQASGRSHEQYF
d_call: -; v_call: TRBV7-8; clone_size: -; j_call: TRBJ1-5; cdr3_nt: TGTGCCAGCAGCCCGGACAGAATCTATAGCAATCAGCCCCAGCATTTT; cdr3_aa: CASSPDRIYSNQPQHF
d_call: -; v_call: TRBV28; clone_size: -; j_call: TRBJ2-7; cdr3_nt: TGTGCCAGCAGTGCTTCAGGGCTCTCCTACGAGCAGTACTTC; cdr3_aa: CASSASGLSYEQYF
d_call: -; v_call: TRBV13; clone_size: -; j_call: TRBJ1-3; cdr3_nt: TGTGCCAGCAGCTTGGGTCCAGCGTACACCATATATTTT; cdr3_aa: CASSLGPAYTIYF
d_call: TRBD2; v_call: TRBV28; clone_size: -; j_call: TRBJ2-4; cdr3_nt: TGTGCCAGCAGTTCCCCAGGTAGGACTAGCGGAAACATTCAGTACTTC; cdr3_aa: CASSSPGRTSGNIQYF
d_call: TRBD2; v_call: TRBV5-6; clone_size: -; j_call: TRBJ2-7; cdr3_nt: TGTGCCAGCAGGGGGGGGTTCTCCTACGAGCAGTACTTC; cdr3_aa: CASRGGFSYEQYF
d_call: TRBD2; v_call: TRBV27; clone_size: -; j_call: TRBJ2-7; cdr3_nt: TGTGCCAGCAGTTGGGGGACGGGAGGGATTACCTACGAGCAGTACTTC; cdr3_aa: CASSWGTGGITYEQYF
d_call: TRBD2; v_call: TRBV2; clone_size: -; j_call: TRBJ2-7; cdr3_nt: TGTGCCAGCACCCGCGGGGGCGAGCAGTACTTC; cdr3_aa: CASTRGGEQYF
d_call: TRBD1; v_call: TRBV6-5; clone_size: -; j_call: TRBJ2-2; cdr3_nt: TGTGCCACGGTTGACAGGGGCCGAGCATTCGGGGAGCTGTTTTTT; cdr3_aa: CATVDRGRAFGELFF
d_call: TRBD1; v_call: TRBV18; clone_size: -; j_call: TRBJ1-1; cdr3_nt: TGTGCCAGCTCACCACGAACAGGGGACACTGAAGCTTTCTTT; cdr3_aa: CASSPRTGDTEAFF
d_call: -; v_call: TRBV14; clone_size: -; j_call: TRBJ1-4; cdr3_nt: TGTGCCAGCAGCCAAGATCCGGGGTTTAATGAAAAACTGTTTTTT; cdr3_aa: CASSQDPGFNEKLFF
d_call: -; v_call: TRBV5-4; clone_size: once; j_call: TRBJ2-1; cdr3_nt: TGTGCCAGCAGCTTCTCCCGTTGGCGGGAAGCTTACAATGAGCAGTTCTTC; cdr3_aa: CASSFSRWREAYNEQFF
d_call: -; v_call: TRBV7-9; clone_size: -; j_call: TRBJ2-3; cdr3_nt: TGTGCCAGCAACCCCCTAGAATCACCCACAGATACGCAGTATTTT; cdr3_aa: CASNPLESPTDTQYF
d_call: TRBD1; v_call: TRBV4-1; clone_size: -; j_call: TRBJ1-2; cdr3_nt: TGCGCCAGCAGCCCTATCACAGGGGGTAGTGGCTACACCTTC; cdr3_aa: CASSPITGGSGYTF
d_call: TRBD2; v_call: TRBV11-1; clone_size: few; j_call: TRBJ2-1; cdr3_nt: TGTGCCAGCAGCTTAGCGTTCGCGGGAGGATCCTACAATGAGCAGTTCTTC; cdr3_aa: CASSLAFAGGSYNEQFF
d_call: TRBD2; v_call: TRBV4-1; clone_size: few; j_call: TRBJ2-4; cdr3_nt: TGCGCCAGCAGCCAAGGCCCGGCGGGAGGCCCCAAAAACATTCAGTACTTC; cdr3_aa: CASSQGPAGGPKNIQYF
d_call: -; v_call: TRBV5-6; clone_size: -; j_call: TRBJ1-1; cdr3_nt: TGTGCCAGCAGCAAAGCCGACAGGTCGAACACTGAAGCTTTCTTT; cdr3_aa: CASSKADRSNTEAFF
d_call: TRBD1; v_call: TRBV5-1; clone_size: -; j_call: TRBJ1-4; cdr3_nt: TGCGCCAGCAGCTCAGCTCCGGGACAGGGTAATGAAAAACTGTTTTTT; cdr3_aa: CASSSAPGQGNEKLFF
d_call: -; v_call: TRBV2; clone_size: once; j_call: TRBJ1-4; cdr3_nt: TGTGCCAGCAGACCCTTGAGAGGGTACGAAAAACTGTTTTTT; cdr3_aa: CASRPLRGYEKLFF
d_call: TRBD2; v_call: TRBV25-1; clone_size: -; j_call: TRBJ2-1; cdr3_nt: TGTGCCAGCAGTCGGACTAGCGGGGCGGGGGATGAGCAGTTCTTC; cdr3_aa: CASSRTSGAGDEQFF
d_call: -; v_call: TRBV5-6; clone_size: -; j_call: TRBJ2-3; cdr3_nt: TGTGCCAGCAGCCGGACATTGTTGGCAGATACGCAGTATTTT; cdr3_aa: CASSRTLLADTQYF
d_call: TRBD2; v_call: TRBV4-3; clone_size: -; j_call: TRBJ2-2; cdr3_nt: TGCGCCAGCAGCCAGACTGGACTAGCGGGTGGGATTAGCGGCGGGGAGCTGTTTTTT; cdr3_aa: CASSQTGLAGGISGGELFF
d_call: TRBD1; v_call: TRBV5-4; clone_size: medium-sized; j_call: TRBJ2-1; cdr3_nt: TGTGCCAGCAGCCCATGGACAGGGACGGGCAATGAGCAGTTCTTC; cdr3_aa: CASSPWTGTGNEQFF
d_call: -; v_call: TRBV5-4; clone_size: -; j_call: TRBJ1-4; cdr3_nt: TGTGCCAGCAGCTTGAATTCGGGGAGAGAAAAACTGTTTTTT; cdr3_aa: CASSLNSGREKLFF
d_call: TRBD2; v_call: TRBV28; clone_size: -; j_call: TRBJ2-5; cdr3_nt: TGTGCCAGCAGTGGGTCGGCGGGAGTCTCTGAGACCCAGTACTTC; cdr3_aa: CASSGSAGVSETQYF
d_call: -; v_call: TRBV6-6; clone_size: -; j_call: TRBJ2-7; cdr3_nt: TGTGCCAGCATAAAACCTCCAGGCGAGCAGTACTTC; cdr3_aa: CASIKPPGEQYF